This T cell receptor beta chain appears in the sequencing data of a study of blood T cell repertoires in COVID-19. The wider study: Italy, Spain and the United States were the sources of the convalescent and acute COVID-19 samples. The cDNA or gDNA used as material had been derived from T cells, B-cell-depleted T cells, or PBMCs.

Membership in each cohort depended on participant-reported clinical history. The data were produced by immunoSEQ multiplex PCR, yet TCRdb's version contains in-frame clones alone and is incomplete. The sample carries some 260,000 clones, approximately 90% recorded once. This CDR3 is 16 amino acids long. CDR1 is SGHTA, CDR2 FQGNSA, per germline. Between the trimmed V and J ends, which lost 1 base and 1 base, there was a span of 11 bases. The rearrangement links TRBV7-2 to TRBJ1-5; D is perhaps TRBD1 (5 bases). This clonotype was sampled from a man aged 40-49 years who had recovered from COVID-19. The specimen sequenced was PBMCs or T cells enriched from blood (not recorded which). The CDR3 loop reads CASSLGPGRSNQPQHF. The DNA for the CDR3 is TGTGCCAGCAGCTTAGGTCCAGGGCGAAGCAATCAGCCCCAGCATTTT. Looking up the rest from reference TRBV7-2 and TRBJ1-5 gives the full variable domain: GAGVSQSPSNKVTEKGKDVELRCDPISGHTALYWYRQSLGQGLEFLIYFQGNSAPDKSGLPSDRFSAERTGGSVSTLTIQRTQQEDSAVYLCASSLGPGRSNQPQHFGDGTRLSIL.